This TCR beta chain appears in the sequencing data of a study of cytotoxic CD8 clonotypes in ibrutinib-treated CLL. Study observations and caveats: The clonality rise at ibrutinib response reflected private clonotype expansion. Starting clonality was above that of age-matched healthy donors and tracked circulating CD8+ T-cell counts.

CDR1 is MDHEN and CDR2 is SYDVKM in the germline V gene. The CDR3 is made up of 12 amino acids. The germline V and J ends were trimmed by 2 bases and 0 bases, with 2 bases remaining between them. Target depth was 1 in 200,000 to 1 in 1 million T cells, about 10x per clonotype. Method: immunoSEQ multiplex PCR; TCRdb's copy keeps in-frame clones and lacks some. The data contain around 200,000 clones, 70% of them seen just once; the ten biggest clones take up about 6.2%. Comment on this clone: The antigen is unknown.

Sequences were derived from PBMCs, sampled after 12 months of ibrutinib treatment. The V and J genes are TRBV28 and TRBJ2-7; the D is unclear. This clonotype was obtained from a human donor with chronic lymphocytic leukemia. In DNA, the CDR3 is TGTGCCAGCAGTTTAGACTCCTACGAGCAGTACTTC. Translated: CASSLDSYEQYF. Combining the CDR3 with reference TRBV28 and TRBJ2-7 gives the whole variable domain DVKVTQSSRYLVKRTGEKVFLECVQDMDHENMFWYRQDPGLGLRLIYFSYDVKMKEKGDIPEGYSVSREKKERFSLILESASTNQTSMYLCASSLDSYEQYFGPGTRLTVT.